One T cell receptor (beta chain) is described in this entry. The germline CDR1 and CDR2 sequences are SGHTA and FQGNSA. V was clipped by 1 base and J by 8 bases, with 8 bases between them. This CDR3 comprises 13 residues. In the authors' workflow: Counts of nucleated cells, estimated from reference gene primer amplification, were obtained. Clones were sequenced by immunoSEQ multiplex PCR, and TCRdb holds only the in-frame ones, with some missing. That table supplies the V and J calls and clone size; D and trimming were determined from the DNA. The repertoire holds 52,000 or so clones, with around nine tenths as singletons. These data originate in a study of blood T cell repertoires in COVID-19. Study context: COVID-19 samples from acute and convalescent phases originated in the United States, Italy and Spain. T cells, B-cell-depleted T cells, or PBMCs supplied cDNA or gDNA.

This chain joins TRBV7-2 and TRBJ1-4; TRBD1 is a possible D gene (5 bases). Sequencing was done on a sample of peripheral blood. The TCR was taken from an elderly woman with acute or convalescent COVID-19. The CDR3 here is CASSLGWGEKLFF. CDR3 sequence (DNA): TGTGCCAGCAGCTTAGGTTGGGGCGAAAAACTGTTTTTT.